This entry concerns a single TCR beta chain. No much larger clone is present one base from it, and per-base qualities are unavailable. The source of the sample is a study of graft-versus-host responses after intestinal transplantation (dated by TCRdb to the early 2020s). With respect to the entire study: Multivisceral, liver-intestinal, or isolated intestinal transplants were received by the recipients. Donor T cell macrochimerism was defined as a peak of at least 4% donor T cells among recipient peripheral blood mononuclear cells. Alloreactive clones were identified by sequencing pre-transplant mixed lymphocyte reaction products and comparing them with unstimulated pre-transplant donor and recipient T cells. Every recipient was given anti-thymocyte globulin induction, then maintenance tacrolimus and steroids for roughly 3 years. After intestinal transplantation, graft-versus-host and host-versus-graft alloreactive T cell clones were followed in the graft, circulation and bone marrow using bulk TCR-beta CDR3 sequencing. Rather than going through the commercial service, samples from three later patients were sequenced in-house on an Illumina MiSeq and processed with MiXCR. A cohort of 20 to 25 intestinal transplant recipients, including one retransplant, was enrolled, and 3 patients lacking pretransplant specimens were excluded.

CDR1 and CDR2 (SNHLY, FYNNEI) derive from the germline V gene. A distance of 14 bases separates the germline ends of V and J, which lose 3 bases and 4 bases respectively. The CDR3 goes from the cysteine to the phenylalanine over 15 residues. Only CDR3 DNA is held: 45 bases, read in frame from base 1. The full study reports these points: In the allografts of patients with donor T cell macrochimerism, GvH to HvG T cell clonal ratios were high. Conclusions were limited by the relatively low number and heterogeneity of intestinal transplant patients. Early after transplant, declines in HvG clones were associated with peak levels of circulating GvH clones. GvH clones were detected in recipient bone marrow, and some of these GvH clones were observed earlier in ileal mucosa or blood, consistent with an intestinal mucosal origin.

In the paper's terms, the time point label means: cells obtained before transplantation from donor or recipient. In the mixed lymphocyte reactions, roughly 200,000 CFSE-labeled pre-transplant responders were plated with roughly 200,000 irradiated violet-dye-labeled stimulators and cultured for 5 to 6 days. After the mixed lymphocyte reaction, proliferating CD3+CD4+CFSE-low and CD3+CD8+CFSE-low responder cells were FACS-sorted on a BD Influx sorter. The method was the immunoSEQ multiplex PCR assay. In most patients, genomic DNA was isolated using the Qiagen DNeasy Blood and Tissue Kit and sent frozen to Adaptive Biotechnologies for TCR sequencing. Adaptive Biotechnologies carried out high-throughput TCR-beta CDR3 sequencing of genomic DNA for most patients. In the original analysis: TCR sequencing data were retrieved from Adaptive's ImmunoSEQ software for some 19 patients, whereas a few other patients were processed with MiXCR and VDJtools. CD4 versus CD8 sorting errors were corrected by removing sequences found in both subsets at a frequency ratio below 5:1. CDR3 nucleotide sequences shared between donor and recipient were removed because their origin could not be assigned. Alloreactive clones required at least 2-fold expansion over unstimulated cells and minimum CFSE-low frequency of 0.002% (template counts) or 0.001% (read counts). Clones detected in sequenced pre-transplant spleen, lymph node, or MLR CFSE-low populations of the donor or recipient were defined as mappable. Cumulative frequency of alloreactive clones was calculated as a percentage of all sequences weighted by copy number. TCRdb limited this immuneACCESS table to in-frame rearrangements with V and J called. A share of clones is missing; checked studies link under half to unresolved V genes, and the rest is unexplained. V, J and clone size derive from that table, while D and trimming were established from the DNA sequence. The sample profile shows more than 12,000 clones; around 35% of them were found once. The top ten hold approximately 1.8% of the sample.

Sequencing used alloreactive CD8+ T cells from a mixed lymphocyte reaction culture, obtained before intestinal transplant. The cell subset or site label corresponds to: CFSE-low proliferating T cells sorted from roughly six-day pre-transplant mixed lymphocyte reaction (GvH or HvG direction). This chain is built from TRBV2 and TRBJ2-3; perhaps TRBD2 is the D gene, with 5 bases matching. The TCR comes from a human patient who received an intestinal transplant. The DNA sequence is TGTGCCAGCAGTGATTGGACTGGTGGTGCAGATACGCAGTATTTT. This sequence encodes CASSDWTGGADTQYF.